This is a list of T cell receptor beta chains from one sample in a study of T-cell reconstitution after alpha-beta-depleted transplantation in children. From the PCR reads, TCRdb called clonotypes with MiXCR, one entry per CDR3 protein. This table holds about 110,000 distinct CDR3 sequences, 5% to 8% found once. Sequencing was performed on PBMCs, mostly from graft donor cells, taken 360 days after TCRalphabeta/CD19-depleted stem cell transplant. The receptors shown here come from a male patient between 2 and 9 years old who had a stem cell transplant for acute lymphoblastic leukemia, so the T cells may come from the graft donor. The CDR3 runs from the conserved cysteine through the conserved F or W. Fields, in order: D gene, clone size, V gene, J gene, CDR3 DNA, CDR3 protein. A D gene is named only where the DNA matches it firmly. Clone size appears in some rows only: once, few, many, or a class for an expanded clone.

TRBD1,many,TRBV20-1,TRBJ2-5,TGCAGTGCTACGGACAGGGGCTTCGAAAGGGGGGAGTACTTC,CSATDRGFERGEYF
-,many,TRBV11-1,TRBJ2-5,TGTGCCAGCAGCTGGGAGGTAGAGACCCAGTACTTC,CASSWEVETQYF
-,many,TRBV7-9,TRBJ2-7,TGTGCCAGCAGCTTAGCAACAGGGTCCCTCTACGAGCAGTACTTC,CASSLATGSLYEQYF
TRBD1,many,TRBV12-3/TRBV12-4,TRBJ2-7,TGTGCCAGCAGTTTAGATCCCAGGGGGCGTTCCTACGAGCAGTACTTC,CASSLDPRGRSYEQYF
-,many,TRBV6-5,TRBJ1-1,TGTGCCAGCAGTCAGGGTTTTCGGAACACTGAAGCTTTCTTT,CASSQGFRNTEAFF
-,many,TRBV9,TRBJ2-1,TGTGCCAGCAGCATTGGACGGGAAGGATACAATGAGCAGTTCTTC,CASSIGREGYNEQFF
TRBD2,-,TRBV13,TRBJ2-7,TGTGCCAGCAGCCTAGGGACTAGCGGGGACCCCTACGAGCAGTACTTC,CASSLGTSGDPYEQYF
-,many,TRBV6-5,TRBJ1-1,TGTGCCAGCAGCCTTACACCGAACACTGAAGCTTTCTTT,CASSLTPNTEAFF
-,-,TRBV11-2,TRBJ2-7,TGTGCCAGCAGCTTCTACGAGCAGTACTTC,CASSFYEQYF
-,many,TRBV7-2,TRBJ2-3,TGTGCCAGCAGCGCCGACGTGGCAGATACGCAGTATTTT,CASSADVADTQYF
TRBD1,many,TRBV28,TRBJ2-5,TGTGCCAGCAGTGTGGTAACGTCGGACAGGAGAGAGACCCAGTACTTC,CASSVVTSDRRETQYF
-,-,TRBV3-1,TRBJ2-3,TGTGCCAGCGACTACGGACGGAAATCCCCTTACACAGATACGCAGTATTTT,CASDYGRKSPYTDTQYF
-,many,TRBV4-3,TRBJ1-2,TGCGCCAGCAGCCAAGTAGGTCGCTACACCTTC,CASSQVGRYTF
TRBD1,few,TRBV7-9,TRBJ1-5,TGTGCCACCAGGGGGGTTAGCAATCAGCCCCAGCATTTT,CATRGVSNQPQHF
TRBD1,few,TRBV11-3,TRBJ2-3,TGTGCCAGCAGCCCCACAGGGGGGAGAGATACGCAGTATTTT,CASSPTGGRDTQYF
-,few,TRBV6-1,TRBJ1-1,TGTGCCAGCAGAATACAGGCGAACACTGAAGCTTTCTTT,CASRIQANTEAFF
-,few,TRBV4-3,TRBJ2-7,TGCGCCAGCAGCCAAAGGGCAGGGACCCACGAGCAGTACTTC,CASSQRAGTHEQYF
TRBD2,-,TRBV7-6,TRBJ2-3,TGTGCCAGCAGCTTACGGGGGGACTTCACAGATACGCAGTATTTT,CASSLRGDFTDTQYF
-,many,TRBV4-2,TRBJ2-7,TGTGCCAGCAGCCAAGATCCCGCACAGGGGGGACTAGAGTACTTC,CASSQDPAQGGLEYF
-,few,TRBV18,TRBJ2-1,TGTGCCAGCCCCCCCGTTAGCGGTGGAAATGAGCAGTTCTTC,CASPPVSGGNEQFF
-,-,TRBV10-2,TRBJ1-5,TGCGCCAGTCGAAGGGCGGACCGCAATCAGCCCCAGCATTTT,CASRRADRNQPQHF
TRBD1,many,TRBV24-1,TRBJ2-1,TGTGCCACCAGTATTCGGGACAGGGGGCACAATGAGCAGTTCTTC,CATSIRDRGHNEQFF
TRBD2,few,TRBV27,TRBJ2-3,TGTGCCAGCAGTTTAAAAGCTAGCGGTCACACAGATACGCAGTATTTT,CASSLKASGHTDTQYF
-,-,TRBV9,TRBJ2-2,TGTGCCAGCAGCGTAGTCACCGGGGAGCTGTTTTTT,CASSVVTGELFF
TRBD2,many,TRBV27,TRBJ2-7,TGTGCCAGCAGACTAGCGGGATATAGTGAGCAGTACTTC,CASRLAGYSEQYF
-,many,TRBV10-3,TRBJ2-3,TGTGCCATCAGTGAGGGCAGGGGGGCGTATTTT,CAISEGRGAYF
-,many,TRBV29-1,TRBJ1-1,TGCAGCGTTGAGGGCATCTCGTATATGAACACTGAAGCTTTCTTT,CSVEGISYMNTEAFF
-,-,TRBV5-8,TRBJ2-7,TGTGCCAGCAGCTTGTGGGGGTACGAGCAGTACTTC,CASSLWGYEQYF
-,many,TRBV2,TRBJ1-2,TGTGCCGAGCCCACGGGAGTAGGAGGCTACACCTTC,CAEPTGVGGYTF
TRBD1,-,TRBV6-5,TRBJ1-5,TGTGCCAGCAGTTACTCGGGACAGGGGGCAGGCGGTCAGCCCCAGCATTTT,CASSYSGQGAGGQPQHF
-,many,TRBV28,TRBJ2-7,TGTGCCAGCAGTTTAGCAGGGCTACGGAGATACGAGCAGTACTTC,CASSLAGLRRYEQYF
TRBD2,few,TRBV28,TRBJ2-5,TGTGCCAGCAGTCTTCGACTAGCGGGGGTCCAAGAGACCCAGTACTTC,CASSLRLAGVQETQYF
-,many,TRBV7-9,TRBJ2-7,TGTGCCAGCAGTAACAACTACGAGCAGTACTTC,CASSNNYEQYF
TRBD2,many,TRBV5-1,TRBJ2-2,TGCGCCAGCAGCTGGACTAGCGGGGACACCGGGGAGCTGTTTTTT,CASSWTSGDTGELFF
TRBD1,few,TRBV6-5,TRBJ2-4,TGTGCCAGCAATCCAGGGAGAGGGGGCTTCGCCAAAAACATTCAGTACTTC,CASNPGRGGFAKNIQYF
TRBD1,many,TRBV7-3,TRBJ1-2,TGTGCCAGCAGCTTAACCGACAGGGCTGGCTACACCTTC,CASSLTDRAGYTF
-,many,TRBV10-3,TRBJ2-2,TGTGCCATCAGTGAGTCGGTCGGTCGGACAGCGAACACCGGGGAGCTGTTTTTT,CAISESVGRTANTGELFF
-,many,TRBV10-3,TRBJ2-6,TGTGCCATCACCCCGGGACACCTACCATCTGGGGCCAACGTCCTGACTTTC,CAITPGHLPSGANVLTF
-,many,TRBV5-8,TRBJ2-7,TGTGCCAGCAGCTTGGCCCCCGAGGGGAACCACGAGCAGTACTTC,CASSLAPEGNHEQYF
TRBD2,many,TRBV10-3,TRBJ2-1,TGTGCCATCAGTGTAGCGGGAGGCCCCCTGACGAATGAGCAGTTCTTC,CAISVAGGPLTNEQFF
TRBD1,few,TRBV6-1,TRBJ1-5,TGTGCCACCAAGGACAGGGTGGGCAATCAGCCCCAGCATTTT,CATKDRVGNQPQHF
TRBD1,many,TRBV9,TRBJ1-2,TGTGCCAGCAGCGCACGGGACAGTCCCTATGGCTACACCTTC,CASSARDSPYGYTF
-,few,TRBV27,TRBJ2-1,TGTGCCAGCAGTTTACAACGGGGGGCCCACAATGAGCAGTTCTTC,CASSLQRGAHNEQFF
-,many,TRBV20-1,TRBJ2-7,TGCAGTGCTGCTGTAGGGGGAGGGCCTTCCTACGAGCAGTACTTC,CSAAVGGGPSYEQYF
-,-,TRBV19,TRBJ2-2,TGTGCCAGTGGAATTGAGGGCCCGAGGGAGCTGTTTTTT,CASGIEGPRELFF
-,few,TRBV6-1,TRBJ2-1,TGTGCCAGCTTTACGGGAGGACAGGGATACAATGAGCAGTTCTTC,CASFTGGQGYNEQFF